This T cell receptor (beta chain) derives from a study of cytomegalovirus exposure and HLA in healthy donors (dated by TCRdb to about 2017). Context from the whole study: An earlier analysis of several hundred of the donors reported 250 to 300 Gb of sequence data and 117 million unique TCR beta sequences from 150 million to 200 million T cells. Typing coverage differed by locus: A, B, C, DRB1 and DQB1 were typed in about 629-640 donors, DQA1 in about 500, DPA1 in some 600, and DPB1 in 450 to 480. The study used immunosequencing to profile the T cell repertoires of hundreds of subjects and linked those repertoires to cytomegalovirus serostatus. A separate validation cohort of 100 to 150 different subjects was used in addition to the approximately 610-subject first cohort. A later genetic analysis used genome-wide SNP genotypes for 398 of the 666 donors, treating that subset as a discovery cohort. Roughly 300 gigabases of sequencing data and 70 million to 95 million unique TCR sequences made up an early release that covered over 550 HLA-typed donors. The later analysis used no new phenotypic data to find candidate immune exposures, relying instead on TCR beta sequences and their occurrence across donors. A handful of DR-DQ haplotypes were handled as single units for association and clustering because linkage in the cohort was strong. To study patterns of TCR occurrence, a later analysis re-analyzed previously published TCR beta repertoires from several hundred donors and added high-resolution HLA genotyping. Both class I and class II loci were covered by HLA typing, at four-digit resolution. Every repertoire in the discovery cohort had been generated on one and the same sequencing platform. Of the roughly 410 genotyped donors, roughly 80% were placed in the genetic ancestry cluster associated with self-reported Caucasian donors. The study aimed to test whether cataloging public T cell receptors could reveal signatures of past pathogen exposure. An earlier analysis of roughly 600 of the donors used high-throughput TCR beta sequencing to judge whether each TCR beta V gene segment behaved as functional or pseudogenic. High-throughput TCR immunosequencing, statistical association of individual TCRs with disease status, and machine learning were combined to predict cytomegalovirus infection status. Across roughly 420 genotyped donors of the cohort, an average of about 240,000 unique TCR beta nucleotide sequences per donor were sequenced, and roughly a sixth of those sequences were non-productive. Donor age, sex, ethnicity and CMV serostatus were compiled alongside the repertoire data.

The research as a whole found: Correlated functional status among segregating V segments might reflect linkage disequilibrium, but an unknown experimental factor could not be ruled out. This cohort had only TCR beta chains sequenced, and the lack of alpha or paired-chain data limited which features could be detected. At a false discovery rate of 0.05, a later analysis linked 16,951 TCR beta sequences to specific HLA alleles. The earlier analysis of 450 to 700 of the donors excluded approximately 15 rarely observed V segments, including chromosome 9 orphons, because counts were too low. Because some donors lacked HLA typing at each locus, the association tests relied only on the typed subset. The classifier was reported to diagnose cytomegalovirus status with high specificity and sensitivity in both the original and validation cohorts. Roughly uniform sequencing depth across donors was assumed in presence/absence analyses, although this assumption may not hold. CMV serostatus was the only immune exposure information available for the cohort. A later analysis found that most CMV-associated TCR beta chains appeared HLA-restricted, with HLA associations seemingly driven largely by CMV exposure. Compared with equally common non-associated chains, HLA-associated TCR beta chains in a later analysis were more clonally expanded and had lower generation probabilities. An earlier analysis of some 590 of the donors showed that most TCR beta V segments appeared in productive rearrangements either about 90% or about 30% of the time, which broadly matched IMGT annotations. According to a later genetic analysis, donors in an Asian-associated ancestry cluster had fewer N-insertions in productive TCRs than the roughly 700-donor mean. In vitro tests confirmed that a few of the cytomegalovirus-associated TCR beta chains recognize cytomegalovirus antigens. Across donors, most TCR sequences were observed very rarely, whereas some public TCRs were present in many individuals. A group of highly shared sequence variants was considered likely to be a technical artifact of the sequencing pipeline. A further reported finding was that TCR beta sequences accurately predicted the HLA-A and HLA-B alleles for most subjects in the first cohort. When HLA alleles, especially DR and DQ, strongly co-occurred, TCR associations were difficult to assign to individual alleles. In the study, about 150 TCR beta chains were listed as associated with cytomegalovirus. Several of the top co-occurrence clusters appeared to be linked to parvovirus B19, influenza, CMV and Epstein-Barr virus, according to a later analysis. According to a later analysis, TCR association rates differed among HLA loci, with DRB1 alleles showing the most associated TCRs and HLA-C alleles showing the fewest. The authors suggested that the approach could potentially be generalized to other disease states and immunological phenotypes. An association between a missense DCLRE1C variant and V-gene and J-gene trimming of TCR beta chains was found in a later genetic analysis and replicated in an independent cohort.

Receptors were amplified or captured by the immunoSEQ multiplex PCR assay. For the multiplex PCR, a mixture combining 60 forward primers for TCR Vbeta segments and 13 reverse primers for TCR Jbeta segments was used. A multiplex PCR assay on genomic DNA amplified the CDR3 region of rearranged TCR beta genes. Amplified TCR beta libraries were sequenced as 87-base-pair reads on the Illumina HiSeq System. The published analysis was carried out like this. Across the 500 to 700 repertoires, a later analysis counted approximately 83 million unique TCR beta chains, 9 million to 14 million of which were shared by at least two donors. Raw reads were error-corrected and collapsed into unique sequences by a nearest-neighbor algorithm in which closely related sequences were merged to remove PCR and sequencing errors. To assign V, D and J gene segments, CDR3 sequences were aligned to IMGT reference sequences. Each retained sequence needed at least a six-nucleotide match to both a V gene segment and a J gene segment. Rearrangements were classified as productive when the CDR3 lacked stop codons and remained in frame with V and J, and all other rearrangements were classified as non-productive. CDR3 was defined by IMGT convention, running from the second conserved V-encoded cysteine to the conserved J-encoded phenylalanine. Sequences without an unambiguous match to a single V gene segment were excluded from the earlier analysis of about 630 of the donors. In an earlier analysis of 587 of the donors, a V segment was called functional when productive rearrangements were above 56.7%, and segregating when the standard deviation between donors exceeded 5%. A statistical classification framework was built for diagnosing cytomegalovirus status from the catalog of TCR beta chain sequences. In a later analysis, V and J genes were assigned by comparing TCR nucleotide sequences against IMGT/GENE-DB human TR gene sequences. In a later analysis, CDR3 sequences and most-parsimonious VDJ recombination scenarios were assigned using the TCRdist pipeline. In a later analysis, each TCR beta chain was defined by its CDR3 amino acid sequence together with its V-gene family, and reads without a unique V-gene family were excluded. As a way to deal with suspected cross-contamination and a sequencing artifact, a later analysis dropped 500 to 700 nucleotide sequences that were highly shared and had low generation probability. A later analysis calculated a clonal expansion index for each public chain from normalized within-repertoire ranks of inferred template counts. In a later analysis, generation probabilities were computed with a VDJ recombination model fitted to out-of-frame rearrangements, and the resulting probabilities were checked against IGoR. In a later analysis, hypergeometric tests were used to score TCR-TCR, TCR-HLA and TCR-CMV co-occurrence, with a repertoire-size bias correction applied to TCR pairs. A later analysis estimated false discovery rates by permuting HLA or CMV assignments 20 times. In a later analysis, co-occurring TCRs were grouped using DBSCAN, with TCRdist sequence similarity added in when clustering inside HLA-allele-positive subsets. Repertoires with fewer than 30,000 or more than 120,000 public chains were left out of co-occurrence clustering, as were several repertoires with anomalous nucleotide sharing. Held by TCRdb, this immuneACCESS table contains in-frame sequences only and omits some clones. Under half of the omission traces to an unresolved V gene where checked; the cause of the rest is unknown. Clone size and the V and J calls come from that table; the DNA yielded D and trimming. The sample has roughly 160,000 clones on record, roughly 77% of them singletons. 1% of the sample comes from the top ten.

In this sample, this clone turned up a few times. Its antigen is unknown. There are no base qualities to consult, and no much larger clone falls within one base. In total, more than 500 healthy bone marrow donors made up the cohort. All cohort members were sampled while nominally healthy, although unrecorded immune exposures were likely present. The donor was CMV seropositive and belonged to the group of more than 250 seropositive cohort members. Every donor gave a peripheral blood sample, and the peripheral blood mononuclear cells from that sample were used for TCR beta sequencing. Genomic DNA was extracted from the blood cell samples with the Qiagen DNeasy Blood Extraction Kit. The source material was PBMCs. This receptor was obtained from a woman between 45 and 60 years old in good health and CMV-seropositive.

The DNA sequence is as follows: TGTGCCAGCAGTTTACCCACCGGGAGGGCCAGTGAGCAGTACTTC. Translated, it gives CASSLPTGRASEQYF. The chain employs TRBV28 and TRBJ2-7, with 8 middle bases fitting TRBD2. The cysteine opens and the phenylalanine closes a CDR3 of 15 amino acids. Only CDR3 DNA remains: 45 bases, in frame from the first base. According to the germline V gene, CDR1 reads MDHEN and CDR2 reads SYDVKM. The germline V and J ends show losses of 2 bases and 7 bases respectively, and no gene match explains 10 bases of the junction.